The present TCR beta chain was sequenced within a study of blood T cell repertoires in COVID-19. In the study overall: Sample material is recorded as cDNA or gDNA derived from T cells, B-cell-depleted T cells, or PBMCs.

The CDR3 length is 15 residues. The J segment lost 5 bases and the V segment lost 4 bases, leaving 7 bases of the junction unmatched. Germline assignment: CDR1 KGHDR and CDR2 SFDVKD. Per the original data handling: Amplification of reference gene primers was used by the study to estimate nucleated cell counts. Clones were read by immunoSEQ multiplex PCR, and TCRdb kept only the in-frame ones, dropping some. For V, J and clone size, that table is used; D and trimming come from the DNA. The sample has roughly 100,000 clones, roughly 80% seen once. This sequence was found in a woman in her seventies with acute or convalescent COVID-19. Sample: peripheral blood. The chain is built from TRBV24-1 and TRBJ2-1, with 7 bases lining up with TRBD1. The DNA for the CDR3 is TGTGCCACCAGTGAAACCGGGACAGCCAACAATGAGCAGTTCTTC. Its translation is CATSETGTANNEQFF.